Listed below are T cell receptor beta chains from one sample, sequenced in a study of Graves' ophthalmopathy and Graves' hyperthyroidism. TCRdb re-called the multiplex PCR reads with MiXCR, one entry per CDR3 protein. The sample has 200,000 to 300,000 distinct CDR3 sequences; 45% to 55% are singletons. Sequencing was performed on peripheral blood. The source of these receptors is an adult man with Graves' ophthalmopathy. Both conserved end residues are part of each CDR3. D genes are given only for firm matches. The size field is filled for only some rows; it gives once, few, many or a size class.

NA	TRBV6-5	NA	TRBJ2-2	TGTGCCAGCAGTCGACCAGGGACCGGGGAGCTGTTTTTT	CASSRPGTGELFF
NA	TRBV5-1	many	TRBJ1-2	TGCGCCAGCAGCTTGACGGACTATGGCTACACCTTC	CASSLTDYGYTF
TRBD2	TRBV20-1	NA	TRBJ2-3	TGCAGTGCTTCTCCGGGACTAGCAAGCACAGATACGCAGTATTTT	CSASPGLASTDTQYF
TRBD1	TRBV12-3/TRBV12-4	NA	TRBJ1-2	TGTGCCAGCAGTCCTGGACAGGGGAATAACTATGGCTACACCTTC	CASSPGQGNNYGYTF
TRBD1	TRBV29-1	medium-sized	TRBJ1-2	TGCAGCGTTGGGGCGGGACAGGGGCTTGGCTACACCTTC	CSVGAGQGLGYTF
NA	TRBV7-8	few	TRBJ1-5	TGTGCCAGCAGCCCAGCGGGGGGCAACCAGCCCCAGCATTTT	CASSPAGGNQPQHF
NA	TRBV24-1	few	TRBJ2-2	TGTGCCACCAGTGGGTTGGGACAACACCTATACACCGGGGAGCTGTTTTTT	CATSGLGQHLYTGELFF
NA	TRBV20-1	NA	TRBJ2-5	TGCAGTGCTCCACGGAGGTTGGGAGTGGAGACCCAGTACTTC	CSAPRRLGVETQYF
NA	TRBV7-2	NA	TRBJ2-5	TGTGCCAGCAGCTTAAGTGCGAGGCCAAGGGAGACCCAGTACTTC	CASSLSARPRETQYF
TRBD1	TRBV11-2	few	TRBJ2-6	TGTGCCAGCAGCGCGACAGGGGGCGCGGCGGGGGCCAACGTCCTGACTTTC	CASSATGGAAGANVLTF
NA	TRBV29-1	NA	TRBJ1-2	TGCAGCGCCGCGAAGCCCGACAGAACACAGGATGATAACTATGGCTACACCTTC	CSAAKPDRTQDDNYGYTF
TRBD1	TRBV10-1	NA	TRBJ2-5	TGCGCCAGCAGTGAGGCAGGGGGTGCGGACCCCCCCAACTTC	CASSEAGGADPPNF
NA	TRBV13	few	TRBJ1-4	TGTGCCAGCAGCTTAGTCCCTGCAACTAATGAAAAACTGTTTTTT	CASSLVPATNEKLFF
NA	TRBV6-5	few	TRBJ1-1	TGTGCCAGCAGTCGGGAGGGAATACCTTTCTTT	CASSREGIPFF
TRBD1	TRBV5-1	NA	TRBJ1-2	TGCGCCAGCAGCCGGGACAGCACGAACTATGGCTACACCTTC	CASSRDSTNYGYTF
TRBD2	TRBV6-1	few	TRBJ2-7	TGTGCCAGCGGAGCGGCAGCCCACTGGGGAGGGGAGCAGTACTTC	CASGAAAHWGGEQYF
NA	TRBV24-1	NA	TRBJ2-5	TGTGCCACCAGTGATTACAAGGAGACCCAGTACTTC	CATSDYKETQYF
NA	TRBV7-9	NA	TRBJ2-2	TGTGCCAGCAGCCCAGACCTCTACACCGGGGAGCTGTTTTTT	CASSPDLYTGELFF
TRBD1	TRBV7-2	few	TRBJ2-6	TGTGCCAGCAGCCCATCGACAGGGGGCTCTGGGGCCAACGTCCTGACTTTC	CASSPSTGGSGANVLTF
NA	TRBV7-3	few	TRBJ1-2	TGTGCCAGCAGCACCCCCGGGACTGATGGCTACACCTTC	CASSTPGTDGYTF
TRBD1	TRBV5-4	NA	TRBJ2-6	TGTGCCAGCAGCGAGCGGACAGGGGGGGGCTCTGGGGCCAACGTCCTGACTTTC	CASSERTGGGSGANVLTF
NA	TRBV20-1	NA	TRBJ2-7	TGCAGTGCCAGACGGGAGTACGAGCAGTACTTC	CSARREYEQYF
NA	TRBV10-3	NA	TRBJ2-5	TGTGCCATCAGTCCAGGGCCCCGGGAGACCCAGTACTTC	CAISPGPRETQYF
TRBD1	TRBV7-9	NA	TRBJ2-7	TGTGCCAGCAGCTTCCGACAGGGGAGCTACGAGCAGTACTTC	CASSFRQGSYEQYF
NA	TRBV7-6	NA	TRBJ2-2	TGTGCCAGCAGCCCCCAGAGCGAGGACGGGGAGCTGTTTTTT	CASSPQSEDGELFF
NA	TRBV7-2	NA	TRBJ2-7	TGTGCCAGCAGCTTATCCAGGGGCAACGAGCAGTACTTC	CASSLSRGNEQYF
TRBD1	TRBV4-1	NA	TRBJ2-7	TGCGCCAGCAGCCAGTGGGGGCTAGGACAGGGTTACGAGCAGTACTTC	CASSQWGLGQGYEQYF
NA	TRBV7-8	few	TRBJ1-6	TGTGCCAGCAGCTTGCGGACGGAGAGCTCCTATAATTCACCCCTCCACTTT	CASSLRTESSYNSPLHF
NA	TRBV4-1	NA	TRBJ2-7	TGCGCCAGCAGCCAAGATGGCAAGGGGTACGAGCAGTACTTC	CASSQDGKGYEQYF
NA	TRBV7-9	few	TRBJ1-1	TGTGCCAGCAGCCGTTCCCTAATAGGCACTGAAGCTTTCTTT	CASSRSLIGTEAFF
NA	TRBV28	NA	TRBJ2-7	TGTGCCAGCAGTTTAGTCTTCTACGAGCAGTACTTC	CASSLVFYEQYF
NA	TRBV7-9	NA	TRBJ1-1	TGTGCCAGCAGCCCAGAGGAGGGCGCGAACACTGAAGCTTTCTTT	CASSPEEGANTEAFF